This TCR beta chain was found in a study of type 1 regulatory T cells. Study-wide results and caveats: Type 1 regulatory T cells had a more restricted TCR repertoire than non-type 1 regulatory T cells.

Trimming stripped 1 base from V and 5 bases from J, with 15 bases between. Germline CDR1 SGHRS, CDR2 YFSETQ. This CDR3 comprises 15 residues. Each CDR3 protein is one row after TCRdb ran MiXCR on the reads. The table shows tens of thousands of distinct CDR3 sequences, with around 21% occurring only once. Notes on this clonotype: Its antigen is not identified.

V usage is TRBV5-1 and J usage is TRBJ2-5; D ambiguous. Sequencing input: cultured type 1 regulatory T (Tr1) cells, either the whole culture or a sorted fraction (not recorded which). This clonotype was obtained from a human donor in good health. Here the CDR3 DNA reads TGCGCCAGCAGCTTGAGGCTGGGGTTTGCCGAGACCCAGTACTTC. It codes for CASSLRLGFAETQYF. The full variable domain, with the rest looked up from reference TRBV5-1 and TRBJ2-5, is KAGVTQTPRYLIKTRGQQVTLSCSPISGHRSVSWYQQTPGQGLQFLFEYFSETQRNKGNFPGRFSGRQFSNSRSEMNVSTLELGDSALYLCASSLRLGFAETQYFGPGTRLLVL.